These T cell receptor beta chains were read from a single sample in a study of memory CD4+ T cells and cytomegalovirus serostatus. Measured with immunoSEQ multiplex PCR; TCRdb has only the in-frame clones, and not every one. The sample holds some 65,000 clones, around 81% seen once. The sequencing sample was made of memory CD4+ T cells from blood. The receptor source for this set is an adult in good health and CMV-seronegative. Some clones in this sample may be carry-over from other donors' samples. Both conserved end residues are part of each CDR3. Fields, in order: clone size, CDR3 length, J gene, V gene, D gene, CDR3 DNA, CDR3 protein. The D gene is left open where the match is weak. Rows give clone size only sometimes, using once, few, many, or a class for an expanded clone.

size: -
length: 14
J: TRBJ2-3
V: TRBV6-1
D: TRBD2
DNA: TGTGCCAGCAGTGGGGCGGGAGGCACAGATACGCAGTATTTT
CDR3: CASSGAGGTDTQYF

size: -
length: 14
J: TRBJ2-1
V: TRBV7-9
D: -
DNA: TGTGCCAGCAGCCCAGACAGTACCTACAATGAGCAGTTCTTC
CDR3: CASSPDSTYNEQFF

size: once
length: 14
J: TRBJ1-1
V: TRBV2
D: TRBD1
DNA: TGTGCCAGCAGTGGACAGGGCCTGAACACTGAAGCTTTCTTT
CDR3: CASSGQGLNTEAFF

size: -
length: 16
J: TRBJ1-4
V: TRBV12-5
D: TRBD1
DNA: TGTGCTAGTGGTTTGGTACTCCGGGACAGGGTTCAAAAACTGTTTTTT
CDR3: CASGLVLRDRVQKLFF

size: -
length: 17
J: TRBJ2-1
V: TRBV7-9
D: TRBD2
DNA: TGTGCCAGCAGCTCCCCGTTGGGGACTAGCGGTACCCATGAGCAGTTCTTC
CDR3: CASSSPLGTSGTHEQFF

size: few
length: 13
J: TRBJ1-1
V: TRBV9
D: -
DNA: TGTGCCAGCAGCGCCCAAGTGTTCACTGAAGCTTTCTTT
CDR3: CASSAQVFTEAFF

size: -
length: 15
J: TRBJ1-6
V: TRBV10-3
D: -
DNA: TGTGCCATCAGTGATCGGGGGGCCGGTAATTCACCCCTCCACTTT
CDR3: CAISDRGAGNSPLHF

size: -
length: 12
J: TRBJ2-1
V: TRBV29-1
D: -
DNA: TGCAGCGTTGAAGGTCTTAGCCAAGGGCAGTTCTTC
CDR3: CSVEGLSQGQFF

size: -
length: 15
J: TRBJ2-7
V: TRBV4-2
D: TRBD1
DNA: TGTGCCAGCAGCCAAGGAGGACAGGGCTCCTACGAGCAGTACTTC
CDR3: CASSQGGQGSYEQYF

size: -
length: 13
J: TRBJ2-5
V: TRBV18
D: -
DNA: TGTGCCAGCTCATACACCAGGGAAGAGACCCAGTACTTC
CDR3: CASSYTREETQYF

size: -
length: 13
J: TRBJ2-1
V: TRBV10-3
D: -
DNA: TGTGCCATCACGTCAGGGGATGGGGATGAGCAGTTCTTC
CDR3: CAITSGDGDEQFF

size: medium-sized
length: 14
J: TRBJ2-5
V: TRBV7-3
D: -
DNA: TGTGCCAGCAGCTTAACGCCGGGGGTGGAGACCCAGTACTTC
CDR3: CASSLTPGVETQYF

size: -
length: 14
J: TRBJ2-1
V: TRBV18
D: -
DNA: TGTGCCAGCTCACAACAGAGCTCCTACAATGAGCAGTTCTTC
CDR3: CASSQQSSYNEQFF

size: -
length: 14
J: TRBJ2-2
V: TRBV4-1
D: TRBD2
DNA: TGCGCCAGCAGGACTAGCGGGGACACCGGGGAGCTGTTTTTT
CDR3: CASRTSGDTGELFF

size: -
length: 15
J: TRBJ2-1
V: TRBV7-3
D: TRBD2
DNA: TGTGCCAGCAGCCCCCAGGCTAGCGGGAGGGCCCGTCCGTTCTTC
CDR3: CASSPQASGRARPFF

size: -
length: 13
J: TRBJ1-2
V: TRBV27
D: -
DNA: TGTGCCAGCAGGACCCCGGACGGCTATGGCTACACCTTC
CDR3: CASRTPDGYGYTF

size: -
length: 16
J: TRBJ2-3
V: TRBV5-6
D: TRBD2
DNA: TGTGCCAGCAGCTTGGGTGTGCTAGCGGGGCCAGATACGCAGTATTTT
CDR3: CASSLGVLAGPDTQYF

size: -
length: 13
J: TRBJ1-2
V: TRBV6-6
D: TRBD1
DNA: TGTGCCAGCACCGAGGACAGGGTATCTGGCTACACCTTC
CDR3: CASTEDRVSGYTF

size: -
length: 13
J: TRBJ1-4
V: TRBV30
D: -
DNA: TGTGCCTGGGGTGAGGGGTCTAATGAAAAACTGTTTTTT
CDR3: CAWGEGSNEKLFF

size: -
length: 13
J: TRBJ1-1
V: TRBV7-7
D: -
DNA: TGTGCTAGCAGTAAACAGGAGAACACTGAAGCTTTCTTT
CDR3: CASSKQENTEAFF

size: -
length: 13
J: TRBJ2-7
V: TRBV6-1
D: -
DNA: TGTGCCAGCAGGATAGACTACTCCTACGAGCAGTACTTC
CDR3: CASRIDYSYEQYF

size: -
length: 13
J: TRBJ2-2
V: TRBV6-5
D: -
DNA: TGTGCCAGCGTCGACCATTCCACCGGGGAGCTGTTTTTT
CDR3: CASVDHSTGELFF

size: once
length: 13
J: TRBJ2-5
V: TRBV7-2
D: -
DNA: TGTGCCAGCAGCTTAGGCCTCCGGGAGACCCAGTACTTC
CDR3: CASSLGLRETQYF

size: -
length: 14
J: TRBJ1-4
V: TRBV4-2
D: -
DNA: TGTGCCAGCAGCCAACTTGGACATAATGAAAAACTGTTTTTT
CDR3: CASSQLGHNEKLFF

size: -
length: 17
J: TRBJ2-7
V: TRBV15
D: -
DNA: TGTGCCACCAGCAGAGATACTTTAACAGGGTGGAACTACGAGCAGTACTTC
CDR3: CATSRDTLTGWNYEQYF

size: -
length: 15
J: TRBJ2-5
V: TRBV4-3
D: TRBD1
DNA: TGCGCCAGCAGCCAGGGACAGGGGTACCAAGAGACCCAGTACTTC
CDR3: CASSQGQGYQETQYF

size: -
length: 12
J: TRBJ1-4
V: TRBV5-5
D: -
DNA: TGTGCCAGCAGCTTTTATGGTGAAAAACTGTTTTTT
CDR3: CASSFYGEKLFF

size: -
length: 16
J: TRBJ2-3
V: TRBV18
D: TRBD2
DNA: TGTGCCAGCTCACCCTTAGCGGGAGGGCCAGAGGATACGCAGTATTTT
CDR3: CASSPLAGGPEDTQYF

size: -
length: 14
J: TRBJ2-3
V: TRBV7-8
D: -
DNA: TGTGCCAGCAGCTTAGCGCGGGACACAGATACGCAGTATTTT
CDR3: CASSLARDTDTQYF

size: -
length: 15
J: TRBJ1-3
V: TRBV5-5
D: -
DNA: TGTGCCAGCAGCTTGGGGGGGGATCGGAGAAACACCATATATTTT
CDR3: CASSLGGDRRNTIYF

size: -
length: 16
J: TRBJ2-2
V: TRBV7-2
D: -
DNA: TGTGCCAGCAGCCAAAGGGGGATCAGGGGCACCGGGGAGCTGTTTTTT
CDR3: CASSQRGIRGTGELFF

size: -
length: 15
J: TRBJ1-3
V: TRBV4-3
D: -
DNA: TGCGCCAGCAGCCAATTATTGGGTACTGGAAACACCATATATTTT
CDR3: CASSQLLGTGNTIYF

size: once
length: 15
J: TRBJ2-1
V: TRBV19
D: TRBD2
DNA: TGTGCCAGTAGTATAGGCCCGGGGGGATACAATGAGCAGTTCTTC
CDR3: CASSIGPGGYNEQFF

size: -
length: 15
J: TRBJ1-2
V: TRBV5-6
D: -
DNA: TGTGCCAGCAGCTTGGGGGTCGGGGGGACTTATGGCTACACCTTC
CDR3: CASSLGVGGTYGYTF

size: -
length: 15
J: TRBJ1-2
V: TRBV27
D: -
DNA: TGTGCCAGCAGTTTATCGAGGGCCTCGTGGAATGGCTACACCTTC
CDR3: CASSLSRASWNGYTF

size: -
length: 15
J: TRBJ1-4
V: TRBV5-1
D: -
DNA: TGCGCCAGCAGCTTGGGGGCTGCCTCTAATGAAAAACTGTTTTTT
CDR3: CASSLGAASNEKLFF

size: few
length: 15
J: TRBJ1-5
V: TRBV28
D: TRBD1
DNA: TGTGCCAGCAGCACCCCCGGCAGGGGGTTTCAGCCCCAGCATTTT
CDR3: CASSTPGRGFQPQHF

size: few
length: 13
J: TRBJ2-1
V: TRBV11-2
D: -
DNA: TGTGCCAGCAGCTCCTTTAGCGCCCCCGAGCAGTTCTTC
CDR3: CASSSFSAPEQFF

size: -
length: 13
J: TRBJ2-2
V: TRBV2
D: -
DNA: TGTGCCAGCAGTGAAGTTGCCAGCGGGGAGCTGTTTTTT
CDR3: CASSEVASGELFF

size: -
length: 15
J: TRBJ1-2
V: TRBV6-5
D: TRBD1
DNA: TGTGCCAGCAGTTACCGGACAGGGTTTAGCTATGGCTACACCTTC
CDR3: CASSYRTGFSYGYTF

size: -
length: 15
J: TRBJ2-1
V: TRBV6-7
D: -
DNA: TGTGCCAGCAGTTACTCATTCAGGGGACAATGGGAGCAGTTCTTC
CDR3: CASSYSFRGQWEQFF

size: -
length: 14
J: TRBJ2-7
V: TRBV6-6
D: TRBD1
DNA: TGTGCCAGCAGTTACCCGACAGGGGGTTACGAGCAGTACTTC
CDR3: CASSYPTGGYEQYF

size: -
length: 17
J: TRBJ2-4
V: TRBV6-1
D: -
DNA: TGTGCCAGCAGTGGGTCCAGGGGAGGAGTTGCCAAAAACATTCAGTACTTC
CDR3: CASSGSRGGVAKNIQYF

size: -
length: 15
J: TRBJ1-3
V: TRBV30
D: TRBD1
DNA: TGTGCCTGGAGGCGGGACAGGCTAGAGGGAAACACCATATATTTT
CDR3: CAWRRDRLEGNTIYF

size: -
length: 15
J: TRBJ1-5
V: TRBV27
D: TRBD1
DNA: TGTGCCAGCAGTTTACAGGGGGCGGGCAATCAGCCCCAGCATTTT
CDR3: CASSLQGAGNQPQHF

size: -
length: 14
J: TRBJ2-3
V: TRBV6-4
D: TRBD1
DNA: TGTGCCAGCAGCGACAGGGGGTCAACAGATACGCAGTATTTT
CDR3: CASSDRGSTDTQYF

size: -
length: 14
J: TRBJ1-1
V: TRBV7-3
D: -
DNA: TGTGCCAGCAGGTCCCCGACAGAAAACACTGAAGCTTTCTTT
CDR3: CASRSPTENTEAFF

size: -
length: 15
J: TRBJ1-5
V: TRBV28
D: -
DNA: TGTGCCAGCACCACAATGGGAGGGAACAATCAGCCCCAGCATTTT
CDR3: CASTTMGGNNQPQHF

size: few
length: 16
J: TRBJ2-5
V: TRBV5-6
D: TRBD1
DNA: TGTGCCAGCAGCTTGGTCTGGTCAGGGGGAGAAGAGACCCAGTACTTC
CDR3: CASSLVWSGGEETQYF

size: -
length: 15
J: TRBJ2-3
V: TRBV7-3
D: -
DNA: TGTGCCAGCAGGGGGGCGGGAGCTAGCACAGATACGCAGTATTTT
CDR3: CASRGAGASTDTQYF

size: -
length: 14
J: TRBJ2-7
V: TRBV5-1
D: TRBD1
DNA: TGCGCCAGCTCAATACAGGGGTCAACCTACGAGCAGTACTTC
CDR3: CASSIQGSTYEQYF

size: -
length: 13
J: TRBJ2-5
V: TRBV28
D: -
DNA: TGTGCCAGCAGTTACAGGGCCCGGGCGACCCAGTACTTC
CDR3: CASSYRARATQYF

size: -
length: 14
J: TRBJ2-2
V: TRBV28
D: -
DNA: TGTGCCAGCGGCCCGTTGTCGTCGACCGGGGAGCTGTTTTTT
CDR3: CASGPLSSTGELFF

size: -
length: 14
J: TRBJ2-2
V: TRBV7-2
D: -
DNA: TGTGCCAGCAGCTTGGCTAGCGAGAGCGGGGAGCTGTTTTTT
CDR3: CASSLASESGELFF

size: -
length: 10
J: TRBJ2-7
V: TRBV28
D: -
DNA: TGTGCCAGCAGCCCCGTCGAGGGGTACTTC
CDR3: CASSPVEGYF